This T cell receptor beta chain was sequenced for a study of blood T cells in healthy people across ages. Points from the study as a whole: What prevented conclusive comparison of naive and antigen-experienced cells was that PBMCs were unsorted. Per million T cells, TCR beta diversity dropped roughly linearly as age increased. Comparison with aged donors showed that long-lived donors had more naive CD4+ cells and higher diversity.

Alongside a J-beta primer mix, a sample-barcoded 5' primer served in a second PCR lasting about 7 to 11 cycles. A 12-random-nucleotide template-switch adaptor tagged each cDNA molecule. TCRdb called the 5' RACE reads again in MiXCR, with one record for every CDR3 protein. The data contain around 1.7 million distinct CDR3 sequences, under 30% of them singletons. With regard to this clonotype: The antigen is unknown. Being one base from a much bigger clone, this may be a read error.

Germline V CDR1 and CDR2: SGHKS, YYEKEE (reference sequence). V dropped 2 bases and J dropped 4 bases, with 15 bases sitting between them. This CDR3 comprises 15 residues. Material: blood. The V gene is TRBV5-5, the J gene TRBJ1-2; tentative D call: TRBD1 (6 bases). This TCR was recovered from a woman aged 30 to 39 in good health. In nucleotides, the CDR3 is TGTGCCAGCAGCTTTTATAGCCAGGGGAGCTATGGCTACACCTTC. It encodes CASSFYSQGSYGYTF.